A selection of T cell receptor beta chains follows, all from one sample in a study of graft-versus-host responses after intestinal transplantation. The antigens of these receptors remain unknown. The protocol was immunoSEQ multiplex PCR, while the TCRdb copy is restricted to in-frame clones and leaves out a portion. The table shows over 120,000 clones, with 80% to 95% occurring only once. Here the sequenced sample was unstimulated CD4+ T cells sorted from spleen or lymph node cells, taken before intestinal transplant. The receptors derive from a human donor who received an intestinal transplant. Both conserved end residues are part of each CDR3. D genes are given only for firm matches. The listing skips clone size in some rows; elsewhere it reads once, few, many or a size class.

13 | . | TRBD2 | TRBJ2-7 | TRBV6-6 | TGTGCCAGCAGGACTAGCAAGAGCTACGAGCAGTACTTC | CASRTSKSYEQYF
15 | . | TRBD2 | TRBJ2-3 | TRBV18 | TGTGCCAGCCCACGGACTAGCGGGATCACAGATACGCAGTATTTT | CASPRTSGITDTQYF
15 | . | TRBD2 | TRBJ2-7 | TRBV6-6 | TGTGCCAGCAGGGAACTAGCGGGAGGGCCCGACGAGCAGTACTTC | CASRELAGGPDEQYF
15 | . | TRBD1 | TRBJ2-3 | TRBV10-3 | TGTGCCATCAGTTTTCACAGGGGCATCACAGATACGCAGTATTTT | CAISFHRGITDTQYF
14 | . | TRBD1 | TRBJ1-4 | TRBV28 | TGTGCCAGCTCCTCCGCAGGGGGGGATGAAAAACTGTTTTTT | CASSSAGGDEKLFF
15 | . | . | TRBJ1-5 | TRBV4-3 | TGCGCCAGCAGCCAGACTTGGACAGATAATCAGCCCCAGCATTTT | CASSQTWTDNQPQHF
16 | . | TRBD1 | TRBJ2-7 | TRBV19 | TGTGCCAGTAGGCAAACCACCGGGACAGGGGTATACGAGCAGTACTTC | CASRQTTGTGVYEQYF
18 | . | TRBD1 | TRBJ2-6 | TRBV28 | TGTGCCAGCAGTTGGGCAGTGGGACAGGCCCTCGGGGCCAACGTCCTGACTTTC | CASSWAVGQALGANVLTF
16 | . | TRBD2 | TRBJ2-3 | TRBV7-3 | TGTGCCAGCAGCTACGGGACTAGCGGGAGCGGTGATACGCAGTATTTT | CASSYGTSGSGDTQYF
12 | . | . | TRBJ1-4 | TRBV7-9 | TGTGCCAGCAGCCAAATTAATGAAAAACTGTTTTTT | CASSQINEKLFF
17 | . | . | TRBJ2-7 | TRBV28 | TGTGCCAGCAGTTTAACCCCCCCCGGGAGAAGCTCCTACGAGCAGTACTTC | CASSLTPPGRSSYEQYF
12 | . | . | TRBJ2-5 | TRBV5-4 | TGTGCCACCCAGGGGCCGGCGGAGACCCAGTACTTC | CATQGPAETQYF
15 | once | TRBD1 | TRBJ1-3 | TRBV28 | TGTGCCAGCAGTTTATGGACAGGGGTGAGGGACACCATATATTTT | CASSLWTGVRDTIYF
16 | . | . | TRBJ2-1 | TRBV4-3 | TGCGCCAGCAGCCAAGAAGGGAGGGGGGATGGAGATGAGCAGTTCTTC | CASSQEGRGDGDEQFF
17 | . | TRBD1 | TRBJ2-3 | TRBV5-6 | TGTGCCATCCCGAGGCCGGCAGGGGGTTTGAGCACAGATACGCAGTATTTT | CAIPRPAGGLSTDTQYF
14 | . | . | TRBJ2-7 | TRBV7-2 | TGTGCCAGCAGCTTATATGGGGAATCCTACGAGCAGTACTTC | CASSLYGESYEQYF
11 | . | . | TRBJ2-1 | TRBV10-1 | TGCGCCAGCAGTGAGGGCAATGAGCAGTTCTTC | CASSEGNEQFF
17 | once | TRBD2 | TRBJ2-3 | TRBV28 | TGTGCCAGCAGTTGGGCGGGAGGGCCCTGGGGCACAGATACGCAGTATTTT | CASSWAGGPWGTDTQYF
15 | . | TRBD2 | TRBJ2-7 | TRBV7-3 | TGTGCCAGCAGCTACGGGACTAGCGGCCCCTACGAGCAGTACTTC | CASSYGTSGPYEQYF
10 | . | . | TRBJ1-1 | TRBV30 | TGTGCCTGGGGAGGACAGAAAGCTTTCTTT | CAWGGQKAFF
13 | once | . | TRBJ2-7 | TRBV10-3 | TGTGCCATCACCCAGGGACTTCTCTACGAGCAGTACTTC | CAITQGLLYEQYF
14 | . | TRBD1 | TRBJ2-3 | TRBV18 | TGTGCCAGCTCTGGGACAGGCGACACAGATACGCAGTATTTT | CASSGTGDTDTQYF
13 | . | TRBD2 | TRBJ2-5 | TRBV10-3 | TGTGCCATCAGGGAGGGACTAGGAGAGACCCAGTACTTC | CAIREGLGETQYF
17 | . | TRBD2 | TRBJ2-7 | TRBV10-3 | TGTGCCATCAGTGAGTCGAGGGCTAGCGGGAGGGCCCGGGAGCAGTACTTC | CAISESRASGRAREQYF
15 | once | . | TRBJ1-5 | TRBV6-1 | TGTGCCAGCAGTGATGGCCCAGGCACTTTTCAGCCCCAGCATTTT | CASSDGPGTFQPQHF
12 | . | . | TRBJ2-1 | TRBV7-3 | TGTGCCAGCAGCCTTACCCTGGGTGAGCAGTTCTTC | CASSLTLGEQFF
17 | . | . | TRBJ1-1 | TRBV30 | TGTGCCTGGAGTGTACCCAGGGGTTGGGGAATGAACACTGAAGCTTTCTTT | CAWSVPRGWGMNTEAFF
14 | . | . | TRBJ1-5 | TRBV30 | TGTGCCTGGAGTGTACAAGGGGGGCGGCAGCCCCAGCATTTT | CAWSVQGGRQPQHF
14 | . | . | TRBJ1-1 | TRBV6-5 | TGTGCCAGCAAACCACGGGAGAAGGCCACTGAAGCTTTCTTT | CASKPREKATEAFF
14 | once | TRBD2 | TRBJ2-1 | TRBV28 | TGTGCCAGCAAGGGCGGGAGTTCCTACAATGAGCAGTTCTTC | CASKGGSSYNEQFF
14 | . | . | TRBJ2-5 | TRBV6-1 | TGTGCCAGCAGCATAGAGTATTACCAAGAGACCCAGTACTTC | CASSIEYYQETQYF